This section outlines one T cell receptor beta chain sequence together with its context. The antigen remains unidentified. Sequence data for DNA of cultured CD4+ T cells were generated by the Oncomine TCR Beta short-read assay. TCRdb fed the PCR reads into MiXCR, producing one record per CDR3 protein. The sample records 4,500 to 5,500 distinct CDR3 sequences, 35% to 45% being singletons. The source of the sample is a study of vaccination and CD4 T cells after COVID-19. Germline CDR1 is MNHEY and CDR2 is SVGAGI. The CDR3 has 15 residues. The V segment lost 2 bases and the J segment 4 bases; nucleotides outside the gene matches: 7. The treatment here: roughly 10-day PBMC culture with coronavirus spike peptide pools or control peptides (ViraFEST assay). Gathering of the CD4+ T cells, from the unexposed donor, took place before the COVID-19 pandemic (2011-2018).

The V and J genes are TRBV6-5 and TRBJ2-5; 7 positions agree with TRBD2. This TCR came from a human donor in good health. Material: CD4+ T cells from blood, cultured in vitro. The CDR3 loop reads CASSYLGTIGETQYF. The CDR3 nucleotides are TGTGCCAGCAGTTACCTTGGGACTATAGGAGAGACCCAGTACTTC.